This entry lists 17 T cell receptor beta chains sequenced from one sample in a study of T cell repertoires in cytomegalovirus infection. Each CDR3 protein is one row after TCRdb ran MiXCR on the reads. The table has fewer than 250,000 distinct CDR3 sequences, roughly 20% seen once. Sequencing used CD8+ T cells from PBMCs. Receptor source: a human donor in good health (CMV status not recorded). Some clones in this sample may be carry-over from other donors' samples.

This sequence joins TRBV19 and TRBJ2-1; no clear D gene. CDR1 and CDR2 (germline): LNHDA, SQIVND (reference sequence). Trimming took off 3 bases at V and 1 base at J, with 4 bases between the two ends. The length of the CDR3 is 13 residues. DNA for the CDR3: TGTGCCAGTAGTATGACATCCTACAATGAGCAGTTCTTC. As protein: CASSMTSYNEQFF.

V usage is TRBV24-1 and J usage is TRBJ2-7, with D unresolved. Trimming pared 9 bases from V and 1 base from J, leaving 9 bases between. This CDR3 is 12 amino acids long. Germline-derived CDR1 and CDR2 are KGHDR and SFDVKD. The CDR3 loop is CATGDGSYEQYF. DNA of the CDR3: TGTGCCACCGGAGACGGATCCTACGAGCAGTACTTC.

This clonotype occurred a few times. The chain links TRBV7-9 to TRBJ2-5, with 8 bases lining up with TRBD1. Germline V gives CDR1 SEHNR, CDR2 FQNEAQ (reference sequence). Trimming removed 5 bases from V and 2 bases from J; junction bases left unmatched: 7. The CDR3 totals 15 residues. CDR3 sequence reads: CASSLWTGPQETQYF. CDR3 nucleotides: TGTGCCAGCAGCCTTTGGACAGGGCCACAAGAGACCCAGTACTTC.

The rearrangement uses TRBV7-9 and TRBJ1-4, with a possible D match to TRBD1 (5 bases). Trimming stripped 0 bases from V and 1 base from J, with 12 bases between. This CDR3 contains 17 residues. Per germline, CDR1 SEHNR and CDR2 FQNEAQ (reference sequence). The CDR3 here is CASSLALGGLTNEKLFF. In DNA form, the CDR3 reads TGTGCCAGCAGCTTAGCCCTGGGGGGACTAACTAATGAAAAACTGTTTTTT.

The V and J genes are TRBV7-9 and TRBJ1-1; TRBD1 agrees at 8 bases. Per the germline V gene, CDR1 is SEHNR and CDR2 is FQNEAQ (reference sequence). The CDR3 runs to 15 residues. J lost 7 bases, V lost 4 bases, and 11 bases had no gene match. The DNA for the CDR3 is TGTGCCAGCAGCTCCAGGACAGGGAGATTCGGTGAAGCTTTCTTT. It is translated as CASSSRTGRFGEAFF.

The V call is TRBV19, the J call TRBJ1-6; TRBD1 matches at 9 bases. Germline CDR1 is LNHDA and CDR2 is SQIVND (reference sequence). This CDR3 has 16 residues. The V and J ends lost 5 bases and 6 bases, in that order; junction bases with no gene match: 8. Written as DNA, the CDR3 is TGTGCCAGTAGTGAACCGGACAGGGGAAGTAATTCACCCCTCCACTTT. Protein: CASSEPDRGSNSPLHF. Full variable domain (outside the CDR3, taken from reference TRBV19 and TRBJ1-6): DGGITQSPKYLFRKEGQNVTLSCEQNLNHDAMYWYRQDPGQGLRLIYYSQIVNDFQKGDIAEGYSVSREKKESFPLTVTSAQKNPTAFYLCASSEPDRGSNSPLHFGNGTRLTVT.

Only a few counts were recorded for this clonotype. The rearrangement uses TRBV24-1 and TRBJ2-1; unclear D gene. The CDR3 covers 12 residues. Trimming cost V 3 bases and J 5 bases, with 4 bases left between them. CDR1 KGHDR and CDR2 SFDVKD come from the germline V gene. The CDR3 spells CATSDLDNEQFF. CDR3 DNA: TGTGCCACCAGTGATCTCGACAATGAGCAGTTCTTC.

The CDR3 DNA reads TGCAGTGCAAATTCCCCGGGAACCCAGTACTTC. Its protein is CSANSPGTQYF. V and J are TRBV20-1 and TRBJ2-5, with a possible D match to TRBD2 (5 bases). V lost 6 bases and J lost 8, with 13 bases in between. The germline V gene encodes CDR1 DFQATT and CDR2 SNEGSKA (reference sequence). The CDR3 length is 11 residues.

The chain uses TRBV12-5 and TRBJ2-5, with a tentative D call TRBD2 (6 bases). The V end lost 6 bases, the J end lost 9 bases, and 11 bases lay between the germline ends. CDR3 size: 11 residues. Germline V gene sequence: CDR1 LGHNT, CDR2 FRNRAP. The CDR3 region has the DNA TGTGCTAGTGGGCGAGGGGAGGCCCAGTACTTC. Protein: CASGRGEAQYF.

This clonotype appeared a few times. The chain couples TRBV15 to TRBJ1-2; D is perhaps TRBD1 (6 bases). Per the germline V gene, CDR1 is LNHNV and CDR2 is YYDKDF (reference sequence). V was shortened by 4 bases and J by 6 bases, with 15 bases between the two germline ends. CDR3 length equals 14 residues. This CDR3 reads CATSTRGGRNGYTF. The CDR3 coding sequence is TGTGCCACCAGCACCCGGGGGGGGCGGAATGGCTACACCTTC.

This clonotype appeared a few times. J is TRBJ1-1 and V is TRBV27, with D uncertain. This CDR3 region has 13 residues. Germline assignment: CDR1 MNHEY and CDR2 SMNVEV (reference sequence). Trimming cost V 0 bases and J 6 bases, with 8 bases left between them. This CDR3 is CASSLSREAEAFF. The CDR3 DNA reads TGTGCCAGCAGTTTATCGCGGGAAGCTGAAGCTTTCTTT.

This clonotype has just a few counts. This rearrangement joins TRBV6-1 to TRBJ2-7; D uncertain. Germline values: CDR1 MNHNS, CDR2 SASEGT. The CDR3 contains 13 residues. V was clipped by 8 bases and J by 0 bases, with 11 bases between them. CDR3 sequence reads: CASRNVASYEQYF. The CDR3 DNA follows: TGTGCCAGCCGGAACGTCGCCTCCTACGAGCAGTACTTC.

This clonotype has more than one count but fewer than ten. The V and J genes are TRBV6-1 and TRBJ1-2, with D unresolved. Per germline, CDR1 MNHNS and CDR2 SASEGT. Between the trimmed V and J ends, which lost 3 bases and 8 bases, there was a span of 13 bases. The CDR3 is 13 residues long. The CDR3 sequence is CASSDTGLGGYTF. The CDR3 DNA is TGTGCCAGCAGTGATACCGGCCTGGGGGGCTACACCTTC.

The chain carries TRBV20-1 and TRBJ1-4; D call uncertain. Trimming removed 3 bases from V and 0 bases from J, with 14 bases in between. CDR3 length equals 16 residues. Germline CDR1 reads DFQATT; CDR2 reads SNEGSKA (reference sequence). The CDR3 loop reads CSASWAEVATNEKLFF. Here the CDR3 DNA reads TGCAGTGCTAGTTGGGCTGAAGTTGCAACTAATGAAAAACTGTTTTTT.

This chain connects TRBV7-3 to TRBJ2-7; D call uncertain. CDR1 SGHTA and CDR2 FQGTGA come from the germline V gene. This CDR3 comprises 15 residues. V lost 3 bases and J 2 bases, leaving 14 bases between the germline ends. The CDR3: CASSFDIATPYEQYF. For the CDR3, the DNA is TGTGCCAGCAGCTTCGATATAGCCACACCCTACGAGCAGTACTTC.

CDR3 sequence (DNA): TGTGCCAGCAGCTTAGCGTCGACTGAAATGAACACTGAAGCTTTCTTT. Protein sequence: CASSLASTEMNTEAFF. V usage is TRBV13 and J usage is TRBJ1-1; no reliable D call. Germline assignment: CDR1 PRHDT and CDR2 FYEKMQ (reference sequence). Deletions cut 1 base from V and 0 bases from J, with 12 bases between. The length of the CDR3 is 16 residues.

This clonotype was counted once. The chain recombines TRBV2 with TRBJ1-5; 7 nucleotides align to TRBD1. This CDR3 comprises 15 residues. V gave up 4 bases and J gave up 11 bases; unmatched junction bases: 14. The germline CDR1 and CDR2 sequences are SNHLY and FYNNEI. The CDR3: CASSGGQALQGAQHF. CDR3 DNA sequence: TGTGCCAGCAGTGGAGGACAGGCCCTTCAAGGGGCCCAGCATTTT.